These 15 T cell receptor beta chains share one sample of origin, sequenced in a study of long-term antiretroviral therapy in people with HIV. Running of the v3.0 immunoSEQ assay took place at survey level. This table comes from immunoSEQ multiplex PCR, and its TCRdb copy is limited to in-frame clones, with some not included. The sample consists of about 43,000 clones, over 90% of them appearing once. This specimen consisted of unsorted PBMCs, obtained 9 to 9.5 years after starting antiretroviral therapy. The receptors were gathered from a man aged 30 to 39 with HIV.

The chain uses TRBV7-2 and TRBJ2-3; TRBD2 might be the D (7 bases). The germline CDR1 and CDR2 sequences are SGHTA and FQGNSA. The CDR3 totals 19 residues. V lost 5 bases, J lost 1 base, and 25 bases lay in between. The CDR3 protein is CASSLLGAGGPTRTDTQYF. The CDR3 nucleotides are TGTGCCAGCAGCCTACTAGGGGCCGGGGGGCCCACCCGCACAGATACGCAGTATTTT. Drawing the rest from reference TRBV7-2 and TRBJ2-3, the complete variable domain is GAGVSQSPSNKVTEKGKDVELRCDPISGHTALYWYRQSLGQGLEFLIYFQGNSAPDKSGLPSDRFSAERTGGSVSTLTIQRTQQEDSAVYLCASSLLGAGGPTRTDTQYFGPGTRLTVL.

This chain connects TRBV5-1 to TRBJ1-1; 8 nucleotides agree with TRBD1. V lost 4 bases and J lost 8; bases outside the gene matches: 10. This CDR3 is 14 amino acids long. Per germline, CDR1 SGHRS and CDR2 YFSETQ. CDR3 DNA sequence: TGCGCCAGCAGCCCTGGGACAGGCCGGATCGAAGCTTTCTTT. It codes for CASSPGTGRIEAFF.

The rearrangement links TRBV10-1 to TRBJ2-1, with D possibly TRBD1 on 5 matching bases. CDR1 is WNHNN and CDR2 is SYGVQD in the germline V gene (reference sequence). This CDR3 has 10 amino acids. Trimming removed 8 bases at V and 10 bases at J, with 9 bases between. The CDR3 bases are TGCGCCAGCTGCGCAGGGGAGCAGTTCTTC. The encoded protein is CASCAGEQFF.

This CDR3 reads CASSFYSGANVLTF. The CDR3 bases are TGCGCCAGCAGCTTTTACTCTGGGGCCAACGTCCTGACTTTC. The gene calls are TRBV5-1 and TRBJ2-6; D gene unclear. Germline lookup yields CDR1 SGHRS and CDR2 YFSETQ. The CDR3 extends over 14 amino acids. V lost 2 bases and J lost 0, with 3 bases in between.

V usage is TRBV19 and J usage is TRBJ1-1, with a weak D call TRBD1 (5 bases). Germline V lookup: CDR1 LNHDA, CDR2 SQIVND (reference sequence). V lost 6 bases to trimming and J lost 0 bases, with 8 bases between them. The CDR3 is 13 residues long. The CDR3 is CASRKGMNTEAFF. The CDR3 nucleotides are TGTGCCAGTAGAAAGGGGATGAACACTGAAGCTTTCTTT.

The rearrangement links TRBV19 to TRBJ2-3; D might be TRBD1 or TRBD2, each matching 5 bases. Trimming pared 2 bases from V and 11 bases from J, leaving 11 bases between. Germline V gene sequence: CDR1 LNHDA, CDR2 SQIVND (reference sequence). The CDR3 loop spans 12 amino acids. CDR3 region: CASSISGTKQYF. The CDR3, as DNA: TGTGCCAGTAGTATATCCGGGACGAAGCAGTATTTT.

The chain employs TRBV5-1 and TRBJ2-5; possible D gene TRBD2, 6 bases. V lost 3 bases, J lost 2 bases, and 14 bases lay in between. This CDR3 comprises 15 residues. In germline, CDR1 is SGHRS, CDR2 YFSETQ. The CDR3 DNA reads as TGCGCCAGCAGCTCGGTCTCCGGGAGTCAAGAGACCCAGTACTTC. Translating it yields CASSSVSGSQETQYF. Full variable domain (remainder filled in from reference TRBV5-1 and TRBJ2-5): KAGVTQTPRYLIKTRGQQVTLSCSPISGHRSVSWYQQTPGQGLQFLFEYFSETQRNKGNFPGRFSGRQFSNSRSEMNVSTLELGDSALYLCASSSVSGSQETQYFGPGTRLLVL.

This chain uses TRBV28 with TRBJ1-6, with 8 bases lining up with TRBD1. The germline V gene has CDR1 MDHEN and CDR2 SYDVKM. The V and J ends lost 2 bases and 9 bases, in that order; junction bases with no gene match: 18. CDR3 size: 19 residues. The CDR3, as DNA: TGTGCCAGCAGTTTAAGGACAGGGAAAATACGAGTTCCGCGTTCACCCCTCCACTTT. This encodes CASSLRTGKIRVPRSPLHF.

The chain joins TRBV4-2 to TRBJ2-7, with 8 bases that match TRBD2. Per germline, CDR1 LGHNA and CDR2 YNFKEQ. J lost 0 bases, V lost 1 base, and 5 bases had no gene match. This CDR3 is built from 16 residues. This CDR3 is CASSQGTSGSSYEQYF. In DNA, the CDR3 is TGTGCCAGCAGCCAAGGTACTAGCGGCAGCTCCTACGAGCAGTACTTC.

This clone was observed a single time. The chain has TRBV6-5 and TRBJ1-2, with D perhaps TRBD1 (5 bases). This CDR3 has 13 residues. The V end lost 2 bases, the J end lost 7 bases, and 11 bases lay between the germline ends. Germline lookup yields CDR1 MNHEY and CDR2 SVGAGI. CDR3 sequence reads: CASSYGTEGGYTF. CDR3 DNA sequence: TGTGCCAGCAGTTACGGGACTGAGGGTGGCTACACCTTC.

This clone was detected once. The V call is TRBV7-3, the J call TRBJ2-2; possibly TRBD2 for D (5 bases). There are 13 residues in the CDR3. Trimming removed 5 bases from V and 8 bases from J, with 12 bases in between. Germline CDR1 and CDR2: SGHTA and FQGTGA. The CDR3 nucleotides read TGTGCCAGCAGCCCCCCGGGAAGGGGGGAGCTGTTTTTT. Its translation: CASSPPGRGELFF.

The chain carries TRBV18 and TRBJ1-3, with 7 bases that match TRBD1. V shed 3 bases, J shed 4 bases, and the junction held 6 bases outside the gene matches. This CDR3 contains 15 residues. Germline CDR1 reads KGHSH; CDR2 reads LQKENI. CDR3 DNA: TGTGCCAGCTCACCCCGACAGGGAAACGGAAACACCATATATTTT. Translating gives CASSPRQGNGNTIYF.

V is TRBV4-2 and J is TRBJ2-5; 11 nucleotides match TRBD2. V lost 5 bases, J lost 5 bases, and 7 bases stayed unmatched. This CDR3 contains 15 residues. Germline V gene lookup returns CDR1 LGHNA and CDR2 YNFKEQ. The CDR3 bases are TGTGCCAGCAGCGGTAGCGGGGGGGCCAGGGAGACCCAGTACTTC. This encodes CASSGSGGARETQYF.

The CDR3 loop reads CASSLLGRNTEAFF. Here the CDR3 DNA reads TGCGCCAGCAGCTTGTTGGGGAGGAACACTGAAGCTTTCTTT. The V call is TRBV5-1, the J call TRBJ1-1, with D hard to call. CDR3 length equals 14 residues. Germline CDR1 is SGHRS and CDR2 is YFSETQ. Trimming stripped 1 base from V and 1 base from J, with 8 bases between.

This rearrangement joins TRBV6-5 to TRBJ1-3; D unresolved. Between the trimmed V and J ends, which lost 6 bases and 2 bases, there was a span of 11 bases. The CDR3 spans 14 residues. Germline V gives CDR1 MNHEY, CDR2 SVGAGI. CDR3 protein: CASRPRRTGNTIYF. For the CDR3, the DNA is TGTGCCAGCAGACCCCGCCGGACTGGAAACACCATATATTTT.